The 10 T cell receptor beta chains below all came from one sample that was sequenced in a study of blood T cell repertoires in COVID-19. The table came from immunoSEQ multiplex PCR; TCRdb's copy has only in-frame clones and leaves some out. The data contain under 300,000 clones, approximately 80% of them singletons. The material sequenced was peripheral blood. These receptors originate from a woman over 75 with active or convalescent COVID-19.

The chain combines TRBV5-1 with TRBJ1-1, with D uncertain. Trimming removed 4 bases from V and 0 bases from J, with 13 bases in between. Germline V gene lookup returns CDR1 SGHRS and CDR2 YFSETQ. The CDR3 is 15 residues long. CDR3 bases: TGCGCCAGCAGCCCGCTGATGAACATGAACACTGAAGCTTTCTTT. It encodes CASSPLMNMNTEAFF. Based on the CDR3 plus reference TRBV5-1 and TRBJ1-1, the full variable domain is KAGVTQTPRYLIKTRGQQVTLSCSPISGHRSVSWYQQTPGQGLQFLFEYFSETQRNKGNFPGRFSGRQFSNSRSEMNVSTLELGDSALYLCASSPLMNMNTEAFFGQGTRLTVV.

This chain links TRBV3-1 (or the pseudogene TRBV3-2) with TRBJ1-5; TRBD1 is a possible D gene (5 bases). This CDR3 is 20 amino acids long. CDR1 LGHDT and CDR2 YNNKEL come from the germline V gene (reference sequence). V lost 2 bases to trimming and J lost 0 bases, with 23 bases between them. Written as DNA, the CDR3 is TGTGCCAGCAGCCAACCGCCTATCCCGGGGGATTGCGGTAGCAATCAGCCCCAGCATTTT. Residues: CASSQPPIPGDCGSNQPQHF.

This clone came up a few times. The V and J genes are TRBV4-1 and TRBJ1-5; 8 bases fit TRBD1. V lost 4 bases, J lost 4 bases, and 9 bases stayed unmatched. CDR3 length: 16 amino acids. Germline V gene data show CDR1 as MGHRA and CDR2 as YSYEKL. The chain's CDR3 is CASSPKGQGSNQPQHF. CDR3 DNA sequence: TGCGCCAGCAGCCCCAAAGGACAGGGTTCGAATCAGCCCCAGCATTTT.

This chain links TRBV15 with TRBJ1-5; D unresolved. Trimming stripped 3 bases from V and 5 bases from J, with 14 bases between. CDR1 and CDR2 from the germline V gene are LNHNV and YYDKDF (reference sequence). The length of the CDR3 is 15 residues. This CDR3 is CATSSRQSKDQPQHF. The CDR3 nucleotides are TGTGCCACCAGCAGTCGACAATCGAAAGATCAGCCCCAGCATTTT.

In DNA form, the CDR3 reads TGTGCCAGCAGATCGGGTCAGCCCCAGCATTTT. Translation gives CASRSGQPQHF. The chain links TRBV28 to TRBJ1-5, with no clear D. The CDR3 loop spans 11 amino acids. The V end lost 6 bases, the J end lost 6 bases, and 6 bases lay between the germline ends. Looked up from germline, CDR1 is MDHEN and CDR2 is SYDVKM.

The J gene is TRBJ2-7, the V gene TRBV3-1 (or the pseudogene TRBV3-2); 7 nucleotides align to TRBD2. From germline, CDR1 is LGHDT and CDR2 YNNKEL (reference sequence). The ends lost 5 bases at V and 2 bases at J; junction bases unmatched: 3. This CDR3 has 13 residues. The CDR3 protein is CASSYSGPYEQYF. The CDR3 DNA reads TGTGCCAGCAGCTATAGCGGGCCCTACGAGCAGTACTTC.

This chain uses TRBV3-1 (or the pseudogene TRBV3-2) with TRBJ2-6; 8 bases are a match to TRBD2. CDR1 and CDR2 (germline): LGHDT, YNNKEL (reference sequence). The J segment lost 12 bases and the V segment lost 4 bases, leaving 8 bases of the junction unmatched. The CDR3 is 14 amino acids. CDR3 coding DNA: TGTGCCAGCAGCCGAACCGGGGGGGCCTCCGTCCTGACTTTC. Its protein product is CASSRTGGASVLTF.

This chain's CDR3 is CASSLAGHANYGYTF. In nucleotides, the CDR3 is TGTGCCAGCAGCTTAGCGGGCCATGCTAACTATGGCTACACCTTC. The V call is TRBV7-9, the J call TRBJ1-2; D is uncertain. The length of the CDR3 is 15 residues. Between the trimmed V and J ends, which lost 0 bases and 0 bases, there was a span of 8 bases. In germline, CDR1 is SEHNR, CDR2 FQNEAQ (reference sequence).

The CDR3 here is CASSVLLAGVGNEQFF. Written as DNA, the CDR3 is TGTGCCAGCAGCGTCCTACTAGCGGGAGTTGGGAATGAGCAGTTCTTC. The chain combines TRBV9 with TRBJ2-1, with 11 bases matching TRBD2. CDR3 length: 16 amino acids. The trim removed 2 bases at V and 7 bases at J, leaving 8 bases unmatched. Germline V gives CDR1 SGDLS, CDR2 YYNGEE.

The chain uses TRBV5-8 and TRBJ1-1; no definite D call. Looked up from germline, CDR1 is SGHTS and CDR2 is YDEGEE. V was cut by 1 base and J by 4 bases, with 11 bases left in between. This CDR3 region has 14 residues. CDR3 sequence reads: CASSLQQYSTEAFF. The CDR3 coding sequence is TGTGCCAGCAGCTTGCAACAATACAGCACTGAAGCTTTCTTT.